The 2 T cell receptor beta chains listed next were all sequenced from one sample in a study of CD8+CD57+ T cells in acquired aplastic anemia. General study findings and limits: Patient-derived CD8+CD57+ populations exhibited diminished diversity relative to total CD4+ and CD8+ pools.

Their recognized antigens are unknown. Genomic DNA served as template for TCR beta VDJ and CDR3 profiling. TCRdb processed the reads anew with MiXCR; each CDR3 protein has one entry. The data show about 20,000 distinct CDR3 sequences, with 30% to 40% seen just once and roughly 86% held by the top ten. Whoever was chosen for sequencing had shown CD8+CD57+ cell expansion by flow cytometry. The sequenced material came from CD8+CD57+ T cells sorted from PBMCs. Subset described: bead-enriched CD8+CD57+ effector memory T cells from SAA patients. The receptors derive from a human donor with aplastic anemia.

J is TRBJ2-3 and V is TRBV28; tentatively, D is TRBD2 (7 bases). The germline V and J ends were trimmed by 4 bases and 8 bases, with 19 bases remaining between them. The CDR3 extends over 15 amino acids. Germline CDR1 is MDHEN and CDR2 is SYDVKM. The CDR3 nucleotides are TGTGCCAGCAGTTCGGGGGGCGCGAGTGAGGGTACGCAGTATTTT. Residues: CASSSGGASEGTQYF. Using reference TRBV28 and TRBJ2-3 for the parts outside the CDR3, the full variable domain is DVKVTQSSRYLVKRTGEKVFLECVQDMDHENMFWYRQDPGLGLRLIYFSYDVKMKEKGDIPEGYSVSREKKERFSLILESASTNQTSMYLCASSSGGASEGTQYFGPGTRLTVL.

Only a few counts were recorded for this clonotype. The CDR3 DNA follows: TGCAGCGGAGCCACAGGGCCCCTTTATGGCTACACCTTC. Its protein is CSGATGPLYGYTF. V is TRBV29-1 and J is TRBJ1-2, with D possibly TRBD1 on 6 matching bases. The germline V gene encodes CDR1 SQVTM and CDR2 ANQGSEA. V was shortened by 7 bases and J by 5 bases, with 17 bases between the two germline ends. The CDR3 has 13 amino acids.